The clone carrying this T cell receptor beta chain has a count of ten or more. The antigen remains unidentified. Caucasian individuals from Russia who were healthy and aged about 6 to 90 acted as donors. The sample belongs to a study of blood T cells in healthy people across ages. Together with a sample-barcoded 5' primer, a J-beta primer mix was included in a second PCR lasting about 6 to 11 cycles. Per-sample output comprised a minimum of 2.5 million paired-end reads containing CDR3. Each CDR3 protein is one row after TCRdb ran MiXCR on the 5' RACE reads. The sample yields about 1.7 million distinct CDR3 sequences, 28% seen once. The study's findings and limits: Expanded clonotype changes were possibly confounded by unknown donor CMV status.

What was sequenced was blood. The clonotype originates from a woman aged 25 to 45 in good health.

In nucleotides, the CDR3 is TGCGCCAGCTGGCCGACTAGCGGCCCCACAGATACGCAGTATTTT. This codes for CASWPTSGPTDTQYF. The rearrangement uses TRBV5-1 and TRBJ2-3, with TRBD2 identical over 9 bases. Germline V gene lookup returns CDR1 SGHRS and CDR2 YFSETQ. J gave up 2 bases and V 7 bases, and 8 bases lay outside the gene matches. The length of the CDR3 is 15 residues.